This paragraph reports one TCR beta chain. The source of the sample is a study of T-cell memory formation after mild COVID-19. TCRdb re-called the 5' RACE reads with MiXCR, one entry per CDR3 protein. This table has more than 350,000 distinct CDR3 sequences, over 20% appearing once. This TCR was sampled from an adult woman who had mild COVID-19 (a few samples of this study predate the infection). Cell type and time point are not known. Sequencing was carried out using PBMCs or a T cell subset sorted from them (not recorded which).

This CDR3 is CASSPGLASDEQYF. DNA of the CDR3: TGTGCCAGCTCACCCGGATTAGCGAGCGACGAGCAGTACTTC. V is TRBV18 and J is TRBJ2-7; a weak D match, TRBD2 (5 bases). This CDR3 contains 14 residues. Trimming stripped 3 bases from V and 5 bases from J, with 14 bases between. CDR1 KGHSH and CDR2 LQKENI come from the germline V gene.